These 10 T cell receptor beta chains were all obtained from the same sample, sequenced in a study of CD8+ T cells in alopecia areata. Once RNA had been extracted, it was reverse transcribed into cDNA to act as the sequencing template. Produced via immunoSEQ multiplex PCR; TCRdb's table is partial and in-frame only. The sample shows roughly 110,000 clones, roughly 55% of them seen only once. Treatment given: oral pan-JAK inhibitor, 5-10 mg twice daily. The sample consisted of CD8+ T cells sorted from blood, taken at week 24, from a patient treated with tofacitinib. The receptors were gathered from a human donor with alopecia areata.

V usage is TRBV6-1 and J usage is TRBJ1-1; 8 nucleotides line up with TRBD1. There are 12 residues in the CDR3. Trimming removed 7 bases from V and 5 bases from J; junction bases left unmatched: 3. Germline V gives CDR1 MNHNS, CDR2 SASEGT. In DNA, the CDR3 is TGTGCCAGCATCAGACAGGGGACTGAAGCTTTCTTT. Protein: CASIRQGTEAFF.

This clone was observed a handful of times. The chain joins TRBV2 to TRBJ2-1; no reliable D call. This CDR3 spans 13 amino acids. Trimming shortened V by 8 bases and J by 6 bases, and 14 bases separated the two germline ends. Germline V CDR1 and CDR2: SNHLY, FYNNEI. The CDR3 here is CASQFNWGNEQFF. Here the CDR3 DNA reads TGTGCCAGCCAGTTCAACTGGGGCAATGAGCAGTTCTTC.

This clone was detected only a few times. The genes are TRBV29-1 and TRBJ1-2; D unresolved. Germline values: CDR1 SQVTM, CDR2 ANQGSEA. Deletions cut 3 bases from V and 4 bases from J, with 9 bases between. The CDR3 has 12 amino acids. DNA of the CDR3: TGCAGCGTTGACGGCCAGTCCTATGGCTACACCTTC. Protein product: CSVDGQSYGYTF.

This clone was counted only a few times. The V call is TRBV27, the J call TRBJ2-3, with 10 nucleotides matching TRBD1. CDR3 length equals 15 residues. V trimming: 8 bases; J trimming: 1 base; junction bases outside the gene matches: 6. Germline CDR1 and CDR2: MNHEY and SMNVEV (reference sequence). The CDR3 here is CASFRQGAGTDTQYF. For the CDR3, the DNA is TGTGCCAGCTTCCGACAGGGGGCCGGCACAGATACGCAGTATTTT.

In its sample, this clone was seen a few times. This chain links TRBV4-1 with TRBJ1-2, with unresolved D. Germline CDR1 and CDR2: MGHRA and YSYEKL. CDR3 length equals 17 residues. The V gene lost 0 bases and the J gene lost 5 bases, with 19 bases spanning the gap. The CDR3 sequence: CASSQDIPGPVGYGYTF. The CDR3 DNA reads TGCGCCAGCAGCCAAGACATTCCCGGACCCGTGGGTTATGGCTACACCTTC.

The gene calls are TRBV7-9 and TRBJ2-2; D gene unclear. Germline values: CDR1 SEHNR, CDR2 FQNEAQ (reference sequence). Trimming removed 5 bases from V and 7 bases from J, with 11 bases in between. CDR3 size: 13 residues. CDR3 sequence reads: CASSKAGSGELFF. CDR3 coding DNA: TGTGCCAGCAGCAAGGCTGGCAGCGGGGAGCTGTTTTTT.

This clone occurred a few times. The chain uses TRBV6-4 and TRBJ1-2, with a possible D match to TRBD1 (5 bases). The germline V gene encodes CDR1 MRHNA and CDR2 SNTAGT. This CDR3 region has 14 residues. V lost 5 bases, J lost 4 bases, and 14 bases lay in between. The CDR3 protein is CASSPREGRYGYTF. The CDR3 region has the DNA TGTGCCAGCAGTCCTCGGGAGGGACGCTATGGCTACACCTTC.

The CDR3 sequence is CATSRVGDTEAFF. The CDR3, as DNA: TGTGCCACCAGCAGAGTAGGGGACACTGAAGCTTTCTTT. The V call is TRBV15, the J call TRBJ1-1; tentatively, D is TRBD1 (5 bases). Germline V gene sequence: CDR1 LNHNV, CDR2 YYDKDF (reference sequence). The CDR3 contains 13 residues. Trimming stripped 1 base from V and 3 bases from J, with 6 bases between.

The J gene is TRBJ2-6, the V gene TRBV7-8; D is unresolved. The CDR3 runs 19 residues. CDR1 is SGHVS, CDR2 FQNEAQ, per germline. The V gene lost 5 bases and the J gene lost 0 bases, with 20 bases spanning the gap. This CDR3 reads CASSPGEGFLISGANVLTF. The CDR3 bases are TGTGCCAGCAGCCCAGGTGAAGGCTTCTTAATCTCTGGGGCCAACGTCCTGACTTTC.

This sequence joins TRBV5-5 and TRBJ1-5; 9 nucleotides match TRBD1. The CDR3 is 17 residues long. Germline V lookup: CDR1 SGHKS, CDR2 YYEKEE (reference sequence). Trimming removed 10 bases from V and 0 bases from J; junction bases left unmatched: 14. In nucleotides, the CDR3 is TGTGCCTCAGCTCTGGGGACAGGGCCTTATAGCAATCAGCCCCAGCATTTT. Encoded protein: CASALGTGPYSNQPQHF. Complete variable domain (other parts from reference TRBV5-5 and TRBJ1-5): DAGVTQSPTHLIKTRGQQVTLRCSPISGHKSVSWYQQVLGQGPQFIFQYYEKEERGRGNFPDRFSARQFPNYSSELNVNALLLGDSALYLCASALGTGPYSNQPQHFGDGTRLSIL.